The 9 T cell receptor beta chains below come from one sample, sequenced in a study of response to subunit inactivated influenza vaccine. TCRdb re-analysed the RT-PCR reads in MiXCR, keeping a single row per CDR3 protein. This sample has about half a million distinct CDR3 sequences, with 25% found just once. The material was CD4+ T cells sorted from PBMCs, obtained 5 days after vaccination. Receptors were obtained from a man aged 45-65 years who received an inactivated influenza vaccine.

This clonotype was seen a few times. V is TRBV6-1 and J is TRBJ2-2; 10 bases are shared with TRBD2. Germline trimming cut 3 bases from V and 6 bases from J; bases unmatched to any gene: 4. Germline assignment: CDR1 MNHNS and CDR2 SASEGT. This CDR3 contains 15 residues. The CDR3: CASSDISGRSGELFF. The CDR3 nucleotides are TGTGCCAGCAGTGATATTAGCGGGAGGTCCGGGGAGCTGTTTTTT.

The chain has TRBV7-2 and TRBJ2-3; D is ambiguous. CDR3 size: 12 residues. V was shortened by 4 bases and J by 1 base, with 3 bases between the two germline ends. Germline V gene data show CDR1 as SGHTA and CDR2 as FQGNSA. The CDR3 nucleotides are TGTGCCAGCAGCTCCCGCACAGATACGCAGTATTTT. Amino acid sequence: CASSSRTDTQYF.

This chain uses TRBV6-1 with TRBJ2-1; TRBD2 matches at 7 bases. The germline CDR1 and CDR2 sequences are MNHNS and SASEGT. Unmatched junction bases numbered 5, after V lost 1 base and J lost 5 bases. CDR3 length: 15 amino acids. The CDR3 nucleotides read TGTGCCAGCAGTGAAGGCGGGAGACACGACAATGAGCAGTTCTTC. Translating it yields CASSEGGRHDNEQFF.

A few counts support this clonotype. This rearrangement joins TRBV30 to TRBJ1-5, with D tentatively TRBD1 (5 bases). This CDR3 is built from 13 residues. V was cut by 5 bases and J by 7 bases, with 15 bases left in between. Germline V lookup: CDR1 GTSNPN, CDR2 SVGIG (reference sequence). The CDR3 here is CAWGGGVDQPQHF. The CDR3 coding sequence is TGTGCCTGGGGCGGAGGGGTTGACCAGCCCCAGCATTTT.

CDR3 amino acids: CASSPRRGESSTLSSQYF. The CDR3 nucleotides read TGTGCCAGCTCACCACGCAGAGGGGAATCCTCCACGCTCAGTTCGCAGTATTTT. V usage is TRBV18 and J usage is TRBJ2-3, with D perhaps being TRBD1 or TRBD2 (5 bases each). V lost 1 base and J lost 10, with 27 bases in between. CDR1 KGHSH and CDR2 LQKENI come from the germline V gene. This CDR3 has 18 residues.

The chain links TRBV6-1 to TRBJ1-1, with TRBD1 identical over 8 bases. Trimming removed 5 bases from V and 1 base from J; junction bases left unmatched: 9. The CDR3 totals 16 residues. The germline V gene encodes CDR1 MNHNS and CDR2 SASEGT. CDR3 nucleotides: TGTGCCAGCAGTCTAGGACAGGGCCGTCCGAACACTGAAGCTTTCTTT. Amino acids: CASSLGQGRPNTEAFF.

The chain couples TRBV12-3 or TRBV12-4 to TRBJ1-2, with D maybe TRBD1 (5 bases). CDR3 size: 13 residues. Trimming cost V 8 bases and J 1 base, with 11 bases left between them. CDR3 nucleotide sequence: TGTGCCAGCTCCACGGGGGGTAACTATGGCTACACCTTC. Translated, it gives CASSTGGNYGYTF.

This clonotype has more than one count but fewer than ten. The chain links TRBV20-1 to TRBJ2-1; 13 nucleotides match TRBD2. In germline, CDR1 is DFQATT, CDR2 SNEGSKA (reference sequence). The junction had 5 bases not matched to a gene; V was cut back by 0 bases and J by 6 bases. This CDR3 has 16 residues. The CDR3 coding sequence is TGCAGTGCTAGAGACCTAAGGACTAGCGGGAGCAATGAGCAGTTCTTC. Translated: CSARDLRTSGSNEQFF.

The genes are TRBV6-1 and TRBJ2-7; a weak D match, TRBD2 (5 bases). This CDR3 has 12 residues. The germline V gene encodes CDR1 MNHNS and CDR2 SASEGT. Trimming pared 10 bases from V and 7 bases from J, leaving 17 bases between. The CDR3 region is CATGSGRKEQYF. The CDR3 DNA reads as TGTGCCACAGGAAGCGGACGAAAGGAGCAGTACTTC.